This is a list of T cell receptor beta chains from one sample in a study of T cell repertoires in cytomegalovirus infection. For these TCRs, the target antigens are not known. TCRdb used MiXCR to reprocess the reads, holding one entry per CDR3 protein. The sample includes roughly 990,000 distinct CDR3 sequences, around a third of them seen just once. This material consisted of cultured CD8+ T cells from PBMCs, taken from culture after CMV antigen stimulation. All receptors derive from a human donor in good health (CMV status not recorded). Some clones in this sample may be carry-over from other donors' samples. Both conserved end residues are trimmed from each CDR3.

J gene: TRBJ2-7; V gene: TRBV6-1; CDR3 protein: ASTDRSSYEQY
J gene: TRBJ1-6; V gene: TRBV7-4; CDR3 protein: ASSPRAESSDSPLH
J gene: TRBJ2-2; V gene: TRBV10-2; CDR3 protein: ASTLGARELF
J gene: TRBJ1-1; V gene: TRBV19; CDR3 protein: ASSIKAALRGTEAF
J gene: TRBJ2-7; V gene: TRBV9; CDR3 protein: ASSVEESYYEQY
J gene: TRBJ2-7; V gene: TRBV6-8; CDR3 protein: ASSYSSGGEQY
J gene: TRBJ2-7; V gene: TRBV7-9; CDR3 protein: ASSPAGNYEQY
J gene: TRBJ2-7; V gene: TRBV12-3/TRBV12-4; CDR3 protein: ASSLSAGAPYEQY
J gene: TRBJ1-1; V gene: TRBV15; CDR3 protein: ATTEAWNTEAF
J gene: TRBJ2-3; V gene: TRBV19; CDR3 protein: ASSIEGSLDTQY
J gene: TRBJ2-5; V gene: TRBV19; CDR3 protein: ASSVPLAGGLETQY
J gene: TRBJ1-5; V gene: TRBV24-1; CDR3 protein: ATSDWTENQPQH
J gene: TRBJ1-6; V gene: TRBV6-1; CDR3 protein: ASSEWGVRSYNSPLH
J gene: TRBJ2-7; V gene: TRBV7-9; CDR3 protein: ASSSGQGLGEQY
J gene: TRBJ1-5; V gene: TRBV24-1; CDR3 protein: ATTRTAHGIRQPQH
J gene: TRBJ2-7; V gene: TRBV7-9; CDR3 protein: ASNQQVTSYEQY
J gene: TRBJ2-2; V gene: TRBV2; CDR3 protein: ASYGGTGELF
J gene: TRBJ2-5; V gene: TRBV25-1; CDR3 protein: ASKAETQY
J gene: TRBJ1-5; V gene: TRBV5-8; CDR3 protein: ASRPRSGAGQPQH
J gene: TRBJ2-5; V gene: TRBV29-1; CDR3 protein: SVEDSETQY
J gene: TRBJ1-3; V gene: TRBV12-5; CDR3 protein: ASGFSSLQRVGGNTIY
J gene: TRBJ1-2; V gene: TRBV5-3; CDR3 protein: ASSLEGTVYGYT
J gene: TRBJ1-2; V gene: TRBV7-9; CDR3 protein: ASSLGANRDGYT
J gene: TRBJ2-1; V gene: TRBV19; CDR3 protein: ASSIQGGINEQF
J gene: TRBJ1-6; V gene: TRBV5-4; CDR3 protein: ASSPTTGGRNSPLH
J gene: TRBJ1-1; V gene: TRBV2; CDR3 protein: ARRGDQAF
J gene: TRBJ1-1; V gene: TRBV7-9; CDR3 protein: ASSSSGGRGTEAF
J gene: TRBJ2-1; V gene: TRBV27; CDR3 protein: ASSLWGSANEQF
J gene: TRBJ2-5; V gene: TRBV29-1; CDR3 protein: SVEPGGKQETQY
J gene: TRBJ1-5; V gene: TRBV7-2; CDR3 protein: ASSQGAWSNQPQH